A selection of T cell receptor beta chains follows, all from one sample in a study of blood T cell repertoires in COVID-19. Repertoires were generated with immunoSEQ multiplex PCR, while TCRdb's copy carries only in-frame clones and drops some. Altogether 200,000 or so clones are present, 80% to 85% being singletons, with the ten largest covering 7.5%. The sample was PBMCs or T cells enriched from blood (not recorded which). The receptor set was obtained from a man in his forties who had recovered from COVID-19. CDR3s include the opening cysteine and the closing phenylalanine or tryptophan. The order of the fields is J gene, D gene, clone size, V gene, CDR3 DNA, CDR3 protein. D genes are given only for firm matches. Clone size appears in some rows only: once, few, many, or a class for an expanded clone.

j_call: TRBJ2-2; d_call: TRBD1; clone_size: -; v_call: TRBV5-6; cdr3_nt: TGTGCCAGCAGCTTGGTGGACAGGGGTAACACCGGGGAGCTGTTTTTT; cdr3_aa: CASSLVDRGNTGELFF
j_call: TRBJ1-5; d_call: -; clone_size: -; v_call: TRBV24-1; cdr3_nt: TGTGCCACCAGTGAACGTCAGGGTAGCAATCAGCCCCAGCATTTT; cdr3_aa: CATSERQGSNQPQHF
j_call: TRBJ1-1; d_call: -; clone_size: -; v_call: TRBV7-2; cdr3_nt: TGTGCCAGCAGCTTAGTAGTGAACACTGAAGCTTTCTTT; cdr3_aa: CASSLVVNTEAFF
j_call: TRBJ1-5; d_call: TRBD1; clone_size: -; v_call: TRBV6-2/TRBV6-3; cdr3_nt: TGTGCCAGCAGTTACTCGAGACAGGGTAATCAGCCCCAGCATTTT; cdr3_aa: CASSYSRQGNQPQHF
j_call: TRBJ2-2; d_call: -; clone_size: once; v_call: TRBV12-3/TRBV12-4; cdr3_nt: TGTGCCAGCACCTACACCGGGGAGCTGTTTTTT; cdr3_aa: CASTYTGELFF
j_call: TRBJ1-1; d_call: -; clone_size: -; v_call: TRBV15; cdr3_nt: TGTGCCACCAGCAGAGAACAGGGCGGCTATGAAGCTTTCTTT; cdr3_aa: CATSREQGGYEAFF
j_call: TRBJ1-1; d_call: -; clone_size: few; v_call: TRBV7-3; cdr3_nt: TGTGCCAGCAGCGTGGGGCCGGAGGGCACTGAAGCTTTCTTT; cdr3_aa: CASSVGPEGTEAFF
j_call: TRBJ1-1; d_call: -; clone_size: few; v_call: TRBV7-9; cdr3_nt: TGTGCCAGCAGCTTAGGCAGGTCTGATGAAGCTTTCTTT; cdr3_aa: CASSLGRSDEAFF
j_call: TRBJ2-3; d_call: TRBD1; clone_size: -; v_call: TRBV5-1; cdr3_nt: TGCGCCAGCAGCCAACAGGGACAGGGAACAGATACGCAGTATTTT; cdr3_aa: CASSQQGQGTDTQYF
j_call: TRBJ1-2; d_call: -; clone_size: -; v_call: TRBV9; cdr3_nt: TGTGCCAGCAGCGTAGGAGGTGTTAGTGGCTACACCTTC; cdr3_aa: CASSVGGVSGYTF
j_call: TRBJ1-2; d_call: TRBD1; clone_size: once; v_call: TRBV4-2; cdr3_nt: TGTGCCAGCAGCCAACTGGGACAGGGAAACTATGGCTACACCTTC; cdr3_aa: CASSQLGQGNYGYTF
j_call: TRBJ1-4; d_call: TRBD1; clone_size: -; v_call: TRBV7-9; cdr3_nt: TGTGCCAGCAGCTTACTACAGGGGATGACGGCTAATGAAAAACTGTTTTTT; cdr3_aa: CASSLLQGMTANEKLFF
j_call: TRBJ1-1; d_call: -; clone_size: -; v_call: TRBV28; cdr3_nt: TGTGCCAGCACCACGGGGGTGCCTCTGGGTGAAGCTTTCTTT; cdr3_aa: CASTTGVPLGEAFF
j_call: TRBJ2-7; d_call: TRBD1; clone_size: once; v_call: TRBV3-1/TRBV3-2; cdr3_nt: TGTGCCAGCAGCCAGGTGGGACAGCCCTACGAGCAGTACTTC; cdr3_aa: CASSQVGQPYEQYF
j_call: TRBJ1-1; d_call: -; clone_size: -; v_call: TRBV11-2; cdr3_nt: TGTGCCAGCAGCTTAGATAGAGGTGTAGCTTTCTTT; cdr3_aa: CASSLDRGVAFF
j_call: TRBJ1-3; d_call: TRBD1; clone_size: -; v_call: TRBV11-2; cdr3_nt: TGTGCCAGCAGCATAGGACAGGGGAGCAACACCATATATTTT; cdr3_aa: CASSIGQGSNTIYF
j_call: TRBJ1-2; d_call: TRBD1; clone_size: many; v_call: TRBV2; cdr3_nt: TGTGCCAGTCTCGGACAGGGCGCAATCTATGGCTACACCTTC; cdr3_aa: CASLGQGAIYGYTF
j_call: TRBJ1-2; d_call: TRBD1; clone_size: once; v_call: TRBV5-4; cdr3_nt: TGTGCCAGCAGCGACCGACAGGGGGCAGTTGGCTACACCTTC; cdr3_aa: CASSDRQGAVGYTF
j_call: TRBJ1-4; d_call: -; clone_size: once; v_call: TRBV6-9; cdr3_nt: TGTGCCAGCAGTCAAGGCTTGAAGACCGACAATAATGAAAAACTGTTTTTT; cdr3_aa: CASSQGLKTDNNEKLFF
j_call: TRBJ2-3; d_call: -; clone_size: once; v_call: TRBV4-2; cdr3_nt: TGTGCCAGCAGCCAAGCACTTCAGGGTCCAGATACGCAGTATTTT; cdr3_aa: CASSQALQGPDTQYF
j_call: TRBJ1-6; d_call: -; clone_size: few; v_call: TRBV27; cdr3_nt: TGTGCCAGCAGTAAGTGGGCAGGGGATAATTCACCCCTCCACTTT; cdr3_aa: CASSKWAGDNSPLHF
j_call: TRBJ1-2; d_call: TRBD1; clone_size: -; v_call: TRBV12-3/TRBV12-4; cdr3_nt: TGTGCCAGCAGTTTGACAGGGGGGTATGGCTACACCTTC; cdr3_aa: CASSLTGGYGYTF
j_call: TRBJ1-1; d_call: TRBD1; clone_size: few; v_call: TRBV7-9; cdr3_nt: TGTGCCAGCAGCCCCCGAGTAGGACAGGGTCGGACTGAAGCTTTCTTT; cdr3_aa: CASSPRVGQGRTEAFF
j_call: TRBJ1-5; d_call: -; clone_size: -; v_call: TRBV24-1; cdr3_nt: TGTGCCACCAGGGGGGCAGGCAATCAGCCCCAGCATTTT; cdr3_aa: CATRGAGNQPQHF
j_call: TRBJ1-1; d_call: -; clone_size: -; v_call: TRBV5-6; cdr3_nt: TGTGCCAGCAGCTTGCAGGGAAGCACTGAAGCTTTCTTT; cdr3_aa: CASSLQGSTEAFF
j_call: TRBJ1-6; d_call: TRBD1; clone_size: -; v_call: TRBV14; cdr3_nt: TGTGCCAGCAGCCAAGTGACAGGGGGGAATTCACCCCTCCACTTT; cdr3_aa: CASSQVTGGNSPLHF
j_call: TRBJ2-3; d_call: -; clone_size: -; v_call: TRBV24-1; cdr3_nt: TGTGCCACCAGTGATTTCCGGGACACAGTCACAGATACGCAGTATTTT; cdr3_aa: CATSDFRDTVTDTQYF
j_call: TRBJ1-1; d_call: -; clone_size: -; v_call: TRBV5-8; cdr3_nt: TGTGCCAGCAGCGTGGATCGGTACCTTGAAGCTTTCTTT; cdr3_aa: CASSVDRYLEAFF
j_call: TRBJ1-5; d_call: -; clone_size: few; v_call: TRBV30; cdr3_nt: TGTGCCTGGAGTGTACCGGGAGCAGGCAATCAGCCCCAGCATTTT; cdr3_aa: CAWSVPGAGNQPQHF
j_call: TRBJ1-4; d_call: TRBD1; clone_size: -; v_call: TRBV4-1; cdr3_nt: TGCGCCAGCAGCCAAGGAGGACAGGGATTATTGACTAATGAAAAACTGTTTTTT; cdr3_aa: CASSQGGQGLLTNEKLFF
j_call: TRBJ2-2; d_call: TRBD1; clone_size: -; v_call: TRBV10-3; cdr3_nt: TGTGCCACAGGGACAGGGAAGGCTCCCGGGGAGCTGTTTTTT; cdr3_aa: CATGTGKAPGELFF
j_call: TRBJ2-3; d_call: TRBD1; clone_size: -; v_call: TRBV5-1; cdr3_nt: TGCGCCAGCAGCGGGGGGACAGGTCGAACAGATACGCAGTATTTT; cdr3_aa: CASSGGTGRTDTQYF
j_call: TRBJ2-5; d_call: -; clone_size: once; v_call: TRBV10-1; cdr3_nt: TGCGCCAGCAGTGAGAGGGGTACAGAGACCCAGTACTTC; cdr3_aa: CASSERGTETQYF
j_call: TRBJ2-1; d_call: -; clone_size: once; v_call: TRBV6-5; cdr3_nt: TGTGCCAGCAGTTACGATTGGAGCCGCTCCTACAATGAGCAGTTCTTC; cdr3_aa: CASSYDWSRSYNEQFF
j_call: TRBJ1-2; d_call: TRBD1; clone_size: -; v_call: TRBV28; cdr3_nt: TGTGCCAGCATTCCTACCCCGGGACAGAGCCACTATGGCTACACCTTC; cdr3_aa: CASIPTPGQSHYGYTF
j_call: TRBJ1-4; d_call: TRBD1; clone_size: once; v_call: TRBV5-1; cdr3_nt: TGCGCCAGCAGCTCTGGACAGGGAGGGACTGAAAAACTGTTTTTT; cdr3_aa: CASSSGQGGTEKLFF
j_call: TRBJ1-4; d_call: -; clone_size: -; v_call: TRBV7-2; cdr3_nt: TGTGCCAGCAGCTTAGGCGGACAGACGAATGAAAAACTGTTTTTT; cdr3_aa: CASSLGGQTNEKLFF
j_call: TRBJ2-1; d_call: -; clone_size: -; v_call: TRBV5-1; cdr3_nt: TGCGCCAGCAGCTTGGCCAATGACGGGTACAATGAGCAGTTCTTC; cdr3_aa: CASSLANDGYNEQFF
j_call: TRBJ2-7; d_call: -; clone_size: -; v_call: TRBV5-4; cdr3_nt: TGTGCCAGCAGCTTGGCCCAGGGCCCGACCTACGAGCAGTACTTC; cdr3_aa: CASSLAQGPTYEQYF
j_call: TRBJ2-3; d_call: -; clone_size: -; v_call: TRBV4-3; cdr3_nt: TGCGCCAGCAGCCAGGATCCCGGGGGAGATACGCAGTATTTT; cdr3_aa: CASSQDPGGDTQYF
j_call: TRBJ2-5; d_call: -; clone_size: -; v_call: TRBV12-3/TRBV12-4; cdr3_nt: TGTGCCAGCAGCCCTATTATCGGAGAGACCCAGTACTTC; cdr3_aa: CASSPIIGETQYF
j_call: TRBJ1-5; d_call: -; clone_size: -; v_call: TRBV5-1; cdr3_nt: TGCGCCAGCAGCTTGGGCGAGGCGAGCAATCAGCCCCAGCATTTT; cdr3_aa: CASSLGEASNQPQHF
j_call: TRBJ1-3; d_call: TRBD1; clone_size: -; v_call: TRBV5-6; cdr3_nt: TGTGCCAGCAGCTTGGTTGGCAGGGGGTCTGGAAACACCATATATTTT; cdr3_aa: CASSLVGRGSGNTIYF
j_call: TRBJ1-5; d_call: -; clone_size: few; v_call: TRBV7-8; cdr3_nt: TGTGCCAGCAGCTCAGACAGTGGTCAGCCCCAGCATTTT; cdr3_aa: CASSSDSGQPQHF
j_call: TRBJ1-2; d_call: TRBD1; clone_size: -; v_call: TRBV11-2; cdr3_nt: TGTGCCAGCAGCCCCTTCGTAGGGACAGGGCCCCCCACCTTC; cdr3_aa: CASSPFVGTGPPTF
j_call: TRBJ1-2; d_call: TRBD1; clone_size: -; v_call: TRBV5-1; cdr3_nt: TGCGCCAGCAGTCCGGGACAGCAATATGGCTACACCTTC; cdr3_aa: CASSPGQQYGYTF
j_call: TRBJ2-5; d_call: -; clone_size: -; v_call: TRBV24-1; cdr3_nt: TGTGCCACCAGTGATTTCCAGGCCTCGGGATACGAGACCCAGTACTTC; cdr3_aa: CATSDFQASGYETQYF
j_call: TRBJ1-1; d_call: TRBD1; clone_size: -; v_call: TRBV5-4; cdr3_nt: TGTGCCAGCAGTTCCATACAGGGGGCGAGCACTGAAGCTTTCTTT; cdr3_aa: CASSSIQGASTEAFF
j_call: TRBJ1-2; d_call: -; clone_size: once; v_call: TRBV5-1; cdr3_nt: TGCGCCAGCAGCTTGGCACAGAAGTATGGCTACACCTTC; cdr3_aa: CASSLAQKYGYTF
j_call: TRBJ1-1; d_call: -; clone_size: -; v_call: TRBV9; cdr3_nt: TGTGCCAGCAGCGTAGAGTGGAGCAGGGGCGGCACTGAAGCTTTCTTT; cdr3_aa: CASSVEWSRGGTEAFF
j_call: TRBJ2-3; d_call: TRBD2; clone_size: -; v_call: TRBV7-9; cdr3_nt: TGTGCCAGCAGCTTTAGCGGGGCGGGAGATACGCAGTATTTT; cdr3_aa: CASSFSGAGDTQYF
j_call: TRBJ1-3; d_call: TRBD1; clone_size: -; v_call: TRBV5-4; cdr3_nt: TGTGCCAGCAGCTTGACAGGGGAGAACACCATATATTTT; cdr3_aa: CASSLTGENTIYF
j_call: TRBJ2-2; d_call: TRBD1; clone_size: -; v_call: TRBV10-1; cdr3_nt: TGCGCCAGCAGTCGAACAGGGGGCCCCGGGGAGCTGTTTTTT; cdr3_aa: CASSRTGGPGELFF
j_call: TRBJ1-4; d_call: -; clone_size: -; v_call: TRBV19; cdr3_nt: TGTGCCAGTAGTATGGTCAAAAGGGGCGAGAAACTGTTTTTT; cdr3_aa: CASSMVKRGEKLFF
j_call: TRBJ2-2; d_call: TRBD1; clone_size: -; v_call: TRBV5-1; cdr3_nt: TGCGCCAGCAGGGACAGGATTACGAACACCGGGGAGCTGTTTTTT; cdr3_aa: CASRDRITNTGELFF
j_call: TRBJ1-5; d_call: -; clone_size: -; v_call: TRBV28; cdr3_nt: TGTGCCAGCAGTTTGGCAGGATTGAATCAGCCCCAGCATTTT; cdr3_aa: CASSLAGLNQPQHF
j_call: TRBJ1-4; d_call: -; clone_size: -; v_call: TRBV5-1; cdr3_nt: TGCGCCAGCAGCTTAAGTAGGGGTCTAGGTGAAAAACTGTTTTTT; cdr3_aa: CASSLSRGLGEKLFF
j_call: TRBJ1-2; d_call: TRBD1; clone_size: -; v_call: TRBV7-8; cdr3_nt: TGTGCCAGCAGCCGTCCCGGGACAGGGGCCCAAATTTTGAAATACACCTTC; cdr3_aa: CASSRPGTGAQILKYTF
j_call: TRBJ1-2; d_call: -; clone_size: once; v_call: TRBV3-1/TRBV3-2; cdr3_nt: TGTGCCAGCAGCCCACAGGGTCCGTATGGCTACACCTTC; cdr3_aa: CASSPQGPYGYTF